A selection of T cell receptor beta chains follows, all from one sample in a study of T cells in Graves' hyperthyroidism and ophthalmopathy. TCRdb re-called the multiplex PCR reads through MiXCR, storing one row per CDR3 protein. This repertoire shows 90,000 to 120,000 distinct CDR3 sequences, 15% to 20% found once; its top ten account for 42%. Source material: blood. The receptors derive from a woman aged 45 to 65 with Graves' hyperthyroidism. Each CDR3 is given with its conserved first and last residue. A D gene is named only where the DNA matches it firmly.

D: .; J: TRBJ2-1; V: TRBV5-5; CDR3: CASSYRPEGIRNEQFF
D: TRBD2; J: TRBJ2-7; V: TRBV20-1; CDR3: CSARGTGGAGGYEQYF
D: TRBD1; J: TRBJ2-5; V: TRBV7-8; CDR3: CASSSRQGVRETQYF
D: .; J: TRBJ2-1; V: TRBV5-1; CDR3: CASSLLAADNEQFF
D: TRBD2; J: TRBJ2-1; V: TRBV11-2; CDR3: CASSLTSGVEQFF
D: TRBD1; J: TRBJ1-3; V: TRBV14; CDR3: CASSQARQGAGNTIYF
D: .; J: TRBJ2-7; V: TRBV6-1; CDR3: CASSEVGDKAYEQYF
D: .; J: TRBJ2-5; V: TRBV18; CDR3: CASREGSGQETQYF
D: .; J: TRBJ2-1; V: TRBV13; CDR3: CASSQVGGGHFYNEQFF
D: .; J: TRBJ1-4; V: TRBV20-1; CDR3: CSAPVLGGSNEKLFF
D: TRBD1; J: TRBJ2-7; V: TRBV12-3/TRBV12-4; CDR3: CASRGTGAYEQYF
D: TRBD2; J: TRBJ2-3; V: TRBV7-3; CDR3: CASSLTGTSRSTDTQYF
D: TRBD1; J: TRBJ1-2; V: TRBV7-9; CDR3: CASSLGQGDYGYTF
D: TRBD2; J: TRBJ2-5; V: TRBV11-2; CDR3: CASSLLMTSGTQYF
D: .; J: TRBJ1-3; V: TRBV7-9; CDR3: CASSPRDSSGNTIYF
D: .; J: TRBJ1-1; V: TRBV7-3; CDR3: CASSDQIEAFF
D: TRBD1; J: TRBJ2-7; V: TRBV6-4; CDR3: CASSQTGTGGHEQYF
D: .; J: TRBJ1-1; V: TRBV20-1; CDR3: CSAIKGNTEAFF
D: TRBD2; J: TRBJ2-3; V: TRBV10-3; CDR3: CAISGTSGSTDTQYF
D: .; J: TRBJ2-5; V: TRBV12-3/TRBV12-4; CDR3: CASSLTETQYF
D: TRBD2; J: TRBJ2-5; V: TRBV20-1; CDR3: CSARVQSGRQETQYF
D: .; J: TRBJ1-5; V: TRBV28; CDR3: CASSPWGAGNQPQHF
D: .; J: TRBJ2-3; V: TRBV20-1; CDR3: CSARDPERLGDTQYF
D: .; J: TRBJ2-2; V: TRBV3-1; CDR3: CASSLTLNTGELFF
D: .; J: TRBJ2-7; V: TRBV7-2; CDR3: CASRHWGKGEAYEQYF
D: .; J: TRBJ1-1; V: TRBV6-9; CDR3: CASSSTGTMNTEAFF
D: .; J: TRBJ2-5; V: TRBV5-6; CDR3: CASSLSSATGQETQYF
D: TRBD2; J: TRBJ2-1; V: TRBV3-1; CDR3: CASSPWTSGRYSHEQFF
D: TRBD2; J: TRBJ2-1; V: TRBV7-3; CDR3: CASSPPGTSGSNEQFF
D: .; J: TRBJ1-2; V: TRBV28; CDR3: CASSLQGYYGYTF
D: .; J: TRBJ2-3; V: TRBV20-1; CDR3: CSAPKAGLLSDTQYF
D: .; J: TRBJ1-4; V: TRBV11-2; CDR3: CASSITVATNEKLFF
D: .; J: TRBJ1-2; V: TRBV10-3; CDR3: CAIRDILGGSNYGYTF
D: TRBD1; J: TRBJ2-6; V: TRBV19; CDR3: CASKDRRSYSGANVLTF
D: .; J: TRBJ1-2; V: TRBV19; CDR3: CASSIRTASYGYTF
D: .; J: TRBJ1-2; V: TRBV19; CDR3: CASSTARRPEGYTF
D: TRBD2; J: TRBJ2-7; V: TRBV5-1; CDR3: CASSSLAGGPGEQYF
D: TRBD1; J: TRBJ1-3; V: TRBV20-1; CDR3: CSAKDRGSSGNTIYF
D: .; J: TRBJ1-1; V: TRBV19; CDR3: CASSVPRHLNTEAFF
D: .; J: TRBJ1-5; V: TRBV18; CDR3: CASSPGSNQPQHF
D: TRBD1; J: TRBJ1-2; V: TRBV16; CDR3: CASSQSVTGGTGDTF
D: TRBD2; J: TRBJ2-1; V: TRBV7-8; CDR3: CASTLAGAYNEQFF
D: .; J: TRBJ2-1; V: TRBV12-5; CDR3: CASGLVQGHHPEQFF
D: .; J: TRBJ1-1; V: TRBV12-3/TRBV12-4; CDR3: CASSFANADEAFF
D: .; J: TRBJ1-6; V: TRBV6-1; CDR3: CASLSSGRPNSPLHF
D: TRBD2; J: TRBJ2-1; V: TRBV7-8; CDR3: CASSLREGPYNEQFF
D: TRBD2; J: TRBJ2-1; V: TRBV2; CDR3: CASSDLAGVGDEQFF
D: TRBD1; J: TRBJ1-1; V: TRBV20-1; CDR3: CSAPDREVGNTEAFF